This T cell receptor (beta chain) was recovered during a study of Graves' ophthalmopathy and Graves' hyperthyroidism. CDR3 length: 12 residues. CDR1 and CDR2 (germline): MNHNS, SASEGT. The V gene end was trimmed by 6 bases and the J gene end by 8 bases; junction bases not matched to a gene: 2. This clonotype was recorded many times. Beta-chain TCR CDR3 regions were amplified from RNA transcripts. HTBI-primed RT-PCR formed the first round, and a multiplex PCR formed the second. TCRdb processed the multiplex PCR reads anew with MiXCR; each CDR3 protein has one entry. The sample yields 400,000 or so distinct CDR3 sequences, roughly 15% seen once.

The sample consisted of peripheral blood. This clonotype originated in a woman aged 18-29 years with stable Graves' hyperthyroidism. The J gene is TRBJ1-2, the V gene TRBV6-1, with TRBD1 matching over 11 bases. CDR3 loop: CASRDRGQGYTF. The CDR3 DNA is TGTGCCAGCAGGGACAGGGGGCAAGGCTACACCTTC.